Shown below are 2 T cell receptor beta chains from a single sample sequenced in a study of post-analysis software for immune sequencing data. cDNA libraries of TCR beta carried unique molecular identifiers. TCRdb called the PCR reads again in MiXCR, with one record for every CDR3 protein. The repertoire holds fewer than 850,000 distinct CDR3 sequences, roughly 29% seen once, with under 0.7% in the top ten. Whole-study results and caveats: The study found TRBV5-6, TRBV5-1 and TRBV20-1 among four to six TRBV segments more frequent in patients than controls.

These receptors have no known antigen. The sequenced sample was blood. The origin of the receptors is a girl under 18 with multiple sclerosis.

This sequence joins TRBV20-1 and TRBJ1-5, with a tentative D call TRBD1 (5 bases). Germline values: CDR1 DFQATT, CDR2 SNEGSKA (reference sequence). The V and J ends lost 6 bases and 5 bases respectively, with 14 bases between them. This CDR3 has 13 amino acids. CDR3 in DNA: TGCAGTGCCCCGCGCGTGGGGGATCAGCCCCAGCATTTT. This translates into CSAPRVGDQPQHF.

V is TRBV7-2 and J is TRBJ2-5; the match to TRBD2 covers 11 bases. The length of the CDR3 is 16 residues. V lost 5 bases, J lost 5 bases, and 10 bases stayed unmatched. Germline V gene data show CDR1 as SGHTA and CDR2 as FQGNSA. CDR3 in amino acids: CASSRTSGSGGETQYF. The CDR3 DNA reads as TGTGCCAGCAGCCGTACTAGCGGGAGTGGAGGGGAGACCCAGTACTTC.